The T cell receptor beta chain described here comes from a study of regulatory T cells in long-lasting Graves disease. CDR3 regions were amplified by Arm-PCR using iRepertoire HTBI primers to build TCR beta libraries. TCRdb analysed the multiplex PCR reads with MiXCR anew, one entry per CDR3 protein. The sample yields about 470,000 distinct CDR3 sequences, around 20% seen once. Documented time point: persistent/refractory GD, antithyroid drugs over 5 years with positive TRAb. PBMCs were the source of the RNA used for TCR sequencing. Trimming took 7 bases from V and 4 from J; bases not matched to a gene: 4. The CDR3 is 12 amino acids. The germline CDR1 and CDR2 sequences are SGHTA and FQGTGA.

The material sequenced was peripheral blood mononuclear cells (PBMCs), taken when the disease was refractory, from a patient treated with antithyroid drugs. The TCR was taken from a female donor with Graves disease. This sequence joins TRBV7-3 and TRBJ2-7, with 7 positions matching TRBD2. Here the CDR3 reads CASTNGGYEQYF. As DNA, the CDR3 is TGTGCCAGCACCAACGGGGGGTACGAGCAGTACTTC. The variable domain in full, completed from reference TRBV7-3 and TRBJ2-7, reads GAGVSQTPSNKVTEKGKYVELRCDPISGHTALYWYRQSLGQGPEFLIYFQGTGAADDSGLPNDRFFAVRPEGSVSTLKIQRTERGDSAVYLCASTNGGYEQYFGPGTRLTVT.